Listed below are T cell receptor beta chains from one sample, sequenced in a study of cytomegalovirus exposure and HLA in healthy donors. Sequenced by immunoSEQ multiplex PCR; TCRdb stores in-frame clones only, minus some. This sample's table has about 200,000 clones. Sequenced: PBMCs. These receptors were obtained from a boy aged 10-17 years in good health and CMV-seronegative. Each CDR3 is given without its conserved first and last residue. D genes are given only for firm matches.

J: TRBJ2-7; D: NA; V: TRBV10-2; CDR3: ASSDPSYEQY
J: TRBJ1-5; D: NA; V: TRBV28; CDR3: ASSRAGGGRPQH
J: TRBJ2-7; D: TRBD1; V: TRBV28; CDR3: ASSSGTAYSYEQY
J: TRBJ1-1; D: TRBD1; V: TRBV11-2; CDR3: ASSLQGANTEAF
J: TRBJ2-3; D: TRBD2; V: TRBV19; CDR3: ASSRLAGAEDTQY
J: TRBJ1-3; D: NA; V: TRBV7-8; CDR3: ASSATGTGNTIY
J: TRBJ2-1; D: NA; V: TRBV5-5; CDR3: ASSPYNEQF
J: TRBJ1-1; D: TRBD1; V: TRBV19; CDR3: ASTDRENTEAF
J: TRBJ1-1; D: NA; V: TRBV19; CDR3: ASTVRGFTEAF
J: TRBJ2-7; D: TRBD2; V: TRBV7-6; CDR3: ASSSPGLAISYEQY
J: TRBJ2-7; D: NA; V: TRBV11-1; CDR3: ASSPNQPGQY
J: TRBJ2-3; D: NA; V: TRBV6-5; CDR3: ASSYSSLPDTQY
J: TRBJ1-2; D: TRBD1; V: TRBV5-1; CDR3: ASSLGAGGENGYT
J: TRBJ1-1; D: NA; V: TRBV1; CDR3: TSSQDLRKRENTEAF
J: TRBJ2-7; D: NA; V: TRBV27; CDR3: ASSLSDRHEQY
J: TRBJ2-5; D: TRBD1; V: TRBV5-1; CDR3: ASSSRGLQETQY
J: TRBJ1-2; D: TRBD1; V: TRBV15; CDR3: ATSRRVTGADGYT
J: TRBJ1-6; D: NA; V: TRBV5-4; CDR3: ASSFSLNSPLH
J: TRBJ2-1; D: TRBD2; V: TRBV7-2; CDR3: ASSLVYGLGLGEQF